What follows are 6 T cell receptor beta chains derived from one specimen sequenced in a study of cytomegalovirus exposure and HLA in healthy donors. PCR used 60 Vbeta primers and 13 Jbeta primers. The protocol was immunoSEQ multiplex PCR, while the TCRdb copy is restricted to in-frame clones and leaves out a portion. The data show 90,000 to 150,000 clones, 74% seen once. Input material: PBMCs. These receptors came from a human donor in good health.

The rearrangement links TRBV19 to TRBJ2-3; D may be TRBD2 (5 bases). The CDR3 totals 14 residues. V gave up 10 bases and J gave up 2 bases, with 16 bases separating them. CDR1 LNHDA and CDR2 SQIVND come from the germline V gene (reference sequence). Written as DNA, the CDR3 is TGTGCCACTAGGACTCTACCTAACACAGATACGCAGTATTTT. Translated, it gives CATRTLPNTDTQYF.

This clone was seen only a few times. The chain combines TRBV9 with TRBJ1-4; possibly TRBD1 for D (5 bases). Germline V gene sequence: CDR1 SGDLS, CDR2 YYNGEE. V was cut by 0 bases and J by 4 bases, with 10 bases left in between. The CDR3 totals 15 residues. The CDR3, as DNA: TGTGCCAGCAGCGTAGGTAGGGGCGTTAATGAAAAACTGTTTTTT. Translating gives CASSVGRGVNEKLFF. Looking up the rest from reference TRBV9 and TRBJ1-4 gives the full variable domain: DSGVTQTPKHLITATGQRVTLRCSPRSGDLSVYWYQQSLDQGLQFLIQYYNGEERAKGNILERFSAQQFPDLHSELNLSSLELGDSALYFCASSVGRGVNEKLFFGSGTQLSVL.

The chain combines TRBV7-2 with TRBJ1-1; possibly TRBD1 for D (5 bases). The CDR3 extends over 15 amino acids. Trimming stripped 5 bases from V and 4 bases from J, with 17 bases between. The germline V gene encodes CDR1 SGHTA and CDR2 FQGNSA. CDR3 amino acids: CASSPGGVRGTEAFF. The CDR3, as DNA: TGTGCCAGCAGCCCGGGGGGGGTCCGGGGCACTGAAGCTTTCTTT.

The rearrangement uses TRBV19 and TRBJ2-7, with 11 bases matching TRBD2. The V gene's germline CDR1 is LNHDA and CDR2 SQIVND (reference sequence). After removal of 8 bases from V and 7 bases from J, the junction contained 7 bases not matched to a gene. The CDR3 contains 13 residues. CDR3 nucleotides: TGTGCCAGTTCGACTAGCGGGAATTGGGAGCAGTACTTC. Translation: CASSTSGNWEQYF.

V gene TRBV18 combines with J gene TRBJ1-6, with TRBD1 identical over 8 bases. The germline V gene has CDR1 KGHSH and CDR2 LQKENI. This CDR3 has 15 amino acids. Trimming removed 3 bases from V and 7 bases from J; junction bases left unmatched: 5. As DNA, the CDR3 is TGTGCCAGCTCACCTGAATGGACAGGGAATTCACCCCTCCACTTT. It encodes CASSPEWTGNSPLHF.

The rearrangement uses TRBV9 and TRBJ1-1, with D tentatively TRBD1 (5 bases). Germline CDR1 is SGDLS and CDR2 is YYNGEE. The V gene lost 1 base and the J gene lost 11 bases, with 18 bases spanning the gap. CDR3 length: 14 amino acids. The CDR3 nucleotides read TGTGCCAGCAGCGTAACTCAGGGTCCGGACATGGCTTTCTTT. Translated, it gives CASSVTQGPDMAFF.